This record covers a single T cell receptor beta chain. These data belong to a study of cytomegalovirus exposure and HLA in healthy donors. Data came from immunoSEQ multiplex PCR; TCRdb stores just in-frame clones and leaves some out. The data show about 130,000 clones, with roughly 89% seen just once and around 1.2% held by the top ten. Per germline, CDR1 MNHEY and CDR2 SMNVEV (reference sequence). The V end was cut by 6 bases, the J end by 0 bases, with 15 bases between. The CDR3 sequence is 16 residues long. Sequenced: PBMCs. The sequence derives from a woman between 18 and 30 years old in good health and CMV-seronegative. This sequence joins TRBV27 and TRBJ1-3; D not resolved. Here the CDR3 reads CASSTNIQVSGNTIYF. For the CDR3, the DNA is TGTGCCAGCAGCACCAATATACAAGTCTCTGGAAACACCATATATTTT.